The sequence of this T cell receptor (beta chain) was determined in a study of T cells after yellow fever vaccination. Regarding the study as a whole: Sorted memory subsets on day 0 lacked detectable levels of almost all vaccine-responding clonotypes.

The V end lost 0 bases, the J end lost 8 bases, and 4 bases lay between the germline ends. Germline CDR1 is LGHNA and CDR2 is YSLEER. The CDR3 runs 12 residues. Via MiXCR, TCRdb re-called the 5' RACE reads, giving one row per CDR3 protein. Of around 16,000 distinct CDR3 sequences in the sample, around 4% are singletons; the top ten hold approximately 0.4%. Many counts were recorded for this clonotype. V is TRBV4-3 and J is TRBJ1-4; no clear D gene. This clonotype was obtained from a man aged 25 to 40 who received the YFV17D yellow fever vaccine. Here the sequenced sample was PBMCs, either bulk or a sorted T-cell subset (CD4+, CD8+, memory, or dextramer-sorted; not recorded which), taken 15 days after the yellow fever booster vaccination. The CDR3 loop reads CASSQDWEKLFF. The CDR3, as DNA: TGCGCCAGCAGCCAAGATTGGGAAAAACTGTTTTTT.